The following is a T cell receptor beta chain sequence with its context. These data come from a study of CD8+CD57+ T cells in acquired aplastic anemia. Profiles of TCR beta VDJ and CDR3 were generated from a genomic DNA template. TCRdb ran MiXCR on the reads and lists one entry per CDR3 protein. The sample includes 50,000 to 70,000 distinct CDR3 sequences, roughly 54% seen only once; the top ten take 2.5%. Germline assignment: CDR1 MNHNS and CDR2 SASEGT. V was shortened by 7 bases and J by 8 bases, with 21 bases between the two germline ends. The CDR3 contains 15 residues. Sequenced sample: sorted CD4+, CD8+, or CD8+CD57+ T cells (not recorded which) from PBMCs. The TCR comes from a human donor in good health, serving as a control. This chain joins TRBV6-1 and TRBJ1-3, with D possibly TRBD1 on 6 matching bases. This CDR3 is CASIPSGGPKYTIYF. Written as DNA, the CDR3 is TGTGCCAGCATCCCATCCGGGGGGCCTAAATACACCATATATTTT.